This TCR beta chain was documented in a study of Graves' ophthalmopathy and Graves' hyperthyroidism. Germline V gene lookup returns CDR1 SGHTA and CDR2 FQGTGA. The CDR3 totals 11 residues. Using RNA transcripts, the TCR beta CDR3 regions were amplified. RT-PCR was first run with HTBI primers, then multiplex PCR in a second round. TCRdb re-called the multiplex PCR reads through MiXCR, storing one row per CDR3 protein. This sample has about 1.2 million distinct CDR3 sequences, with about 38% found just once. For this clonotype: The junction and the germline gene differ at one end; a read error may be behind it.

Source material: peripheral blood or thyroid tissue (not recorded which). The receptor comes from an adult man with Graves' hyperthyroidism. The V gene is TRBV7-3, the J gene TRBJ1-6; D remains ambiguous. This CDR3 is CARSFGPPLHF. The CDR3 nucleotides are TGTGCCCGCAGCTTCGGGCCACCCCTCCACTTT.